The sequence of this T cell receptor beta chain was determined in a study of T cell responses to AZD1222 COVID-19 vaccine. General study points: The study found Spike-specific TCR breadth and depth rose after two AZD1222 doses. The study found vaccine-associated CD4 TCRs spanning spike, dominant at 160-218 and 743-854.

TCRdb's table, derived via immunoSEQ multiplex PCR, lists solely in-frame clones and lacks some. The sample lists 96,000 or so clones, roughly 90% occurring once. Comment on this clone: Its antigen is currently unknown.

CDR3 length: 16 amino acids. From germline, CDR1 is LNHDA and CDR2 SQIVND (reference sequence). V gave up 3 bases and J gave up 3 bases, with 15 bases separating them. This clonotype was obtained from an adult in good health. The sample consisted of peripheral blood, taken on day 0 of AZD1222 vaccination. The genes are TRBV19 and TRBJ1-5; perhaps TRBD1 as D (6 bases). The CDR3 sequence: CASSMWDNISNQPQHF. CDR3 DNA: TGTGCCAGTAGTATGTGGGACAACATATCCAATCAGCCCCAGCATTTT.